The 11 T cell receptor beta chains listed next were all sequenced from one sample in a study of cytomegalovirus exposure and HLA in healthy donors. PCR was performed using 60 Vbeta and 13 Jbeta primers. Produced via immunoSEQ multiplex PCR; TCRdb's table is partial and in-frame only. The data show 55,000 to 80,000 clones, roughly 72% seen once. Material: PBMCs. The source is a woman aged 30 to 39 in good health and CMV-seropositive.

The chain has TRBV2 and TRBJ1-4; D is unclear. CDR3 length equals 13 residues. The V gene lost 6 bases and the J gene lost 3 bases, with 8 bases spanning the gap. Germline V gives CDR1 SNHLY, CDR2 FYNNEI. The DNA for the CDR3 is TGTGCCAGCAGACGAGAGGCTAATGAAAAACTGTTTTTT. This sequence encodes CASRREANEKLFF.

The chain combines TRBV6-1 with TRBJ1-1; TRBD1 matches at 8 bases. V lost 4 bases and J lost 3; bases outside the gene matches: 10. Germline CDR1 MNHNS, CDR2 SASEGT. This CDR3 is built from 16 residues. The CDR3 region has the DNA TGTGCCAGCAGTGCCCGCCCGACAGGGGAAGACACTGAAGCTTTCTTT. Residues: CASSARPTGEDTEAFF.

This clone was seen more than once but under ten times. The chain uses TRBV5-4 and TRBJ2-1; 8 nucleotides line up with TRBD1. The V segment lost 4 bases and the J segment 7 bases; nucleotides outside the gene matches: 4. Germline-derived CDR1 and CDR2 are SGHNT and YYREEE (reference sequence). The CDR3 is made up of 13 amino acids. The chain's CDR3 is CASSRDRQNEQFF. As DNA, the CDR3 is TGTGCCAGCAGCCGGGACAGGCAAAATGAGCAGTTCTTC.

The DNA for the CDR3 is TGTGCCAGCAGTTCGGTCCCAAACACTGAAGCTTTCTTT. Encoded protein: CASSSVPNTEAFF. This chain connects TRBV11-2 to TRBJ1-1; D is ambiguous. The germline V and J ends were trimmed by 6 bases and 2 bases, with 10 bases remaining between them. Germline V gene data show CDR1 as SGHAT and CDR2 as FQNNGV. This CDR3 has 13 amino acids. Supplemented by reference TRBV11-2 and TRBJ1-1, the full variable domain reads EAGVAQSPRYKIIEKRQSVAFWCNPISGHATLYWYQQILGQGPKLLIQFQNNGVVDDSQLPKDRFSAERLKGVDSTLKIQPAKLEDSAVYLCASSSVPNTEAFFGQGTRLTVV.

Only one count was recorded for this clone. This sequence joins TRBV11-2 and TRBJ1-2, with D possibly matching TRBD1 (5 bases). In germline, CDR1 is SGHAT, CDR2 FQNNGV. With 0 bases removed from V and 5 bases from J, the gap between germline ends came to 16 bases. The CDR3 extends over 16 amino acids. CDR3 DNA: TGTGCCAGCAGCTTAGAGGCGGGGGTGGTAGGGTATGGCTACACCTTC. Encoded protein: CASSLEAGVVGYGYTF.

In its sample, this clone was seen a few times. The rearrangement joins TRBV5-4 to TRBJ2-2, with D possibly matching TRBD1 (5 bases). Trimming took off 3 bases at V and 1 base at J, with 10 bases between the two ends. The CDR3 covers 15 residues. Germline CDR1 SGHNT, CDR2 YYREEE (reference sequence). The CDR3 coding sequence is TGTGCCAGCAGCTCGCAGGGCCTGAACACCGGGGAGCTGTTTTTT. It translates to CASSSQGLNTGELFF.

This chain joins TRBV4-3 and TRBJ1-4, with 7 bases identical to TRBD1. CDR1 is LGHNA, CDR2 YSLEER, per germline. The CDR3 runs 15 residues. Unmatched junction bases numbered 3, after V lost 0 bases and J lost 5 bases. CDR3 residues: CASSQDDRENEKLFF. As DNA, the CDR3 is TGCGCCAGCAGCCAAGACGACAGGGAAAATGAAAAACTGTTTTTT.

The chain uses TRBV10-3 and TRBJ1-5, with D possibly matching TRBD1 (6 bases). Germline CDR1 ENHRY, CDR2 SYGVKD. This CDR3 contains 13 residues. Trimming removed 4 bases from V and 7 bases from J, with 11 bases in between. This chain's CDR3 is CAISAEGTQPQHF. In nucleotides, the CDR3 is TGTGCCATCAGTGCTGAGGGGACACAGCCCCAGCATTTT.

This sequence joins TRBV16 and TRBJ2-3; TRBD1 might be the D (7 bases). V lost 4 bases and J 4 bases, leaving 15 bases between the germline ends. CDR1 is KGHSY and CDR2 is FQNENV in the germline V gene. This CDR3 is built from 15 residues. CDR3: CASSPRGVSSDTQYF. The DNA for the CDR3 is TGTGCCAGCAGCCCCAGGGGGGTTTCATCAGATACGCAGTATTTT.

This clone was counted only a few times. The gene calls are TRBV15 and TRBJ2-1, with 13 nucleotides matching TRBD2. CDR3 size: 17 residues. V trimming: 5 bases; J trimming: 10 bases; junction bases outside the gene matches: 14. Germline CDR1 is LNHNV and CDR2 is YYDKDF (reference sequence). The CDR3 region is CATSPRTSGSGGGEQFF. The CDR3 region has the DNA TGTGCCACCAGCCCCCGGACTAGCGGGAGCGGAGGCGGGGAGCAGTTCTTC.

This clone was seen only a few times. V and J are TRBV5-1 and TRBJ2-1; 8 nucleotides line up with TRBD2. V lost 4 bases to trimming and J lost 2 bases; unmatched junction nucleotides: 8. The CDR3 runs to 16 residues. Germline CDR1 SGHRS, CDR2 YFSETQ. The CDR3 spells CASSTQGLDAYNEQFF. CDR3 DNA: TGCGCCAGCAGCACCCAGGGACTAGATGCCTACAATGAGCAGTTCTTC. Complete variable domain (other parts from reference TRBV5-1 and TRBJ2-1): KAGVTQTPRYLIKTRGQQVTLSCSPISGHRSVSWYQQTPGQGLQFLFEYFSETQRNKGNFPGRFSGRQFSNSRSEMNVSTLELGDSALYLCASSTQGLDAYNEQFFGPGTRLTVL.